What follows describes a single TCR beta chain. Its antigen remains unidentified. The entry originates in a study of CD8+ T cells in alopecia areata. RNA extraction was followed by reverse transcription into cDNA, which acted as the sequencing template. The protocol was immunoSEQ multiplex PCR, while the TCRdb copy is restricted to in-frame clones and leaves out a portion. The data contain some 150,000 clones, less than 75% of them seen just once; the ten biggest clones take up about 10%. General observations from the study: Especially in alopecia totalis/universalis, lesional scalp showed greater clonality than normal scalp did.

V dropped 3 bases and J dropped 13 bases, with 19 bases sitting between them. Germline CDR1 reads GTSNPN; CDR2 reads SVGIG (reference sequence). The CDR3 is 12 amino acids. This sequence originates from a human donor with alopecia areata. The chain couples TRBV30 to TRBJ2-7, with a weak D call TRBD1 (5 bases). Source: CD8+ T cells sorted from blood, taken at week 0. The CDR3 here is CAWSDLTGDPYF. In nucleotides, the CDR3 is TGTGCCTGGAGCGATTTAACAGGAGATCCCTACTTC.